This note documents a single T cell receptor (beta chain) sequence. What it binds is not known. This record belongs to a study of a mutant IDH1 vaccine in newly diagnosed glioma. Trimming stripped 3 bases from V and 10 bases from J, with 9 bases between. The CDR3 has 11 amino acids. Germline V gene data show CDR1 as MNHEY and CDR2 as SVGAGI. Sequencing was performed with immunoSEQ multiplex PCR; in TCRdb, only in-frame clones are kept and a portion is missing. The sample holds some 80,000 clones, 75% to 90% seen once. Time point denoted: week 23, last vaccination. One vaccine dose held 300 ug of mutant IDH1 20-mer peptide and came with topical imiquimod.

This clonotype originated in a woman aged 45 to 65 with glioma. The chain combines TRBV6-5 with TRBJ1-1; a weak D match, TRBD1 (5 bases). The sample in question was PBMCs, obtained from a glioma patient whose treatment included an IDH1 peptide vaccine. Here the CDR3 DNA reads TGTGCCAGCAGTTATCAAGGGACAGCTTTCTTT. It yields the protein CASSYQGTAFF.